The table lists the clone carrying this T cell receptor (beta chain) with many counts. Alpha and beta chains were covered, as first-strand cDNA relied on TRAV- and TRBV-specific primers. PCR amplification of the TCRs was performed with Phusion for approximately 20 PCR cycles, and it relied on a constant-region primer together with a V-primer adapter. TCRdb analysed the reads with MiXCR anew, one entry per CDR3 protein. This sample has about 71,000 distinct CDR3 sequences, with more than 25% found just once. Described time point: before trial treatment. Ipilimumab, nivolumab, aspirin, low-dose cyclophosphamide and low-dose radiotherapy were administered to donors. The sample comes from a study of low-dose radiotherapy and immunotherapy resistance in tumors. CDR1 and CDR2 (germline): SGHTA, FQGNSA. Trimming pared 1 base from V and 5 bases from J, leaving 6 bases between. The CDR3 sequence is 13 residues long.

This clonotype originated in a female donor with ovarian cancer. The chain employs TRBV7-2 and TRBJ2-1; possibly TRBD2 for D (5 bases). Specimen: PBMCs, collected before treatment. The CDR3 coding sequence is TGTGCCAGCAGCTTAGTGAGGGACAATGAGCAGTTCTTC. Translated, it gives CASSLVRDNEQFF.